A single sample gave rise to the 20 T cell receptor beta chains below, sequenced in a study of cytomegalovirus exposure and HLA in healthy donors. PCR involved 60 Vbeta and 13 Jbeta primers. Sequenced by immunoSEQ multiplex PCR; TCRdb stores in-frame clones only, minus some. The data show about 120,000 clones, approximately 80% seen once. Input material: PBMCs. The origin of the receptors is a woman aged 40 to 50 in good health and CMV-seronegative.

The CDR3 loop is CASSLAIGGTDTQYF. The CDR3 DNA reads TGCGCCAGCAGCCTTGCGATAGGGGGCACAGATACGCAGTATTTT. The genes are TRBV4-1 and TRBJ2-3, with D possibly TRBD1 on 5 matching bases. V lost 4 bases to trimming and J lost 1 base, with 12 bases between them. The CDR3 contains 15 residues. Germline CDR1 MGHRA, CDR2 YSYEKL.

This chain joins TRBV9 and TRBJ2-5; the match to TRBD1 covers 10 bases. The J call may be mistaken, given a closer DNA end match to TRBJ2-7. CDR1 SGDLS and CDR2 YYNGEE come from the germline V gene. The CDR3 is made up of 14 amino acids. The CDR3 DNA sequence: TGTGCCAGCAGCGAGGGACAGGGGTCCTACGAGCAGTACTTC. This translates into CASSEGQGSYEQYF.

The chain joins TRBV6-5 to TRBJ1-2; D is unresolved. The ends were cut back, 2 bases at V and 4 bases at J, with 8 bases in the middle. CDR1 and CDR2 (germline): MNHEY, SVGAGI. The CDR3 is 13 residues long. DNA for the CDR3: TGTGCCAGCAGTTACGGGCAGTCCTATGGCTACACCTTC. Translated, it gives CASSYGQSYGYTF.

The rearrangement joins TRBV5-1 to TRBJ2-5; D is undetermined. The germline gives CDR1 SGHRS, CDR2 YFSETQ. The ends were cut back, 4 bases at V and 1 base at J, with 14 bases in the middle. This CDR3 contains 15 residues. The CDR3 protein is CASSAVPEAQETQYF. Written as DNA, the CDR3 is TGCGCCAGCAGCGCGGTCCCCGAGGCCCAAGAGACCCAGTACTTC.

This chain connects TRBV7-2 to TRBJ2-5; tentative D call: TRBD2 (7 bases). Trimming cost V 5 bases and J 5 bases, with 15 bases left between them. This CDR3 is 14 amino acids long. Germline V gene lookup returns CDR1 SGHTA and CDR2 FQGNSA. As DNA, the CDR3 is TGTGCCAGCAGCCGGGCGGGGGCAGGGGAGACCCAGTACTTC. Translated, it gives CASSRAGAGETQYF.

This sequence joins TRBV2 and TRBJ1-2, with 8 bases fitting TRBD1. Germline CDR1 is SNHLY and CDR2 is FYNNEI. CDR3 size: 13 residues. V was clipped by 7 bases and J by 7 bases; unmatched bases: 8. CDR3 DNA: TGTGCCAGCAAGTCAGGACAGGGTTCTGGCTACACCTTC. Translation gives CASKSGQGSGYTF. Complete variable domain (other parts from reference TRBV2 and TRBJ1-2): EPEVTQTPSHQVTQMGQEVILRCVPISNHLYFYWYRQILGQKVEFLVSFYNNEISEKSEIFDDQFSVERPDGSNFTLKIRSTKLEDSAMYFCASKSGQGSGYTFGSGTRLTVV.

This clone appeared a single time. The rearrangement links TRBV19 to TRBJ1-2, with D possibly TRBD1 on 5 matching bases. In germline, CDR1 is LNHDA, CDR2 SQIVND (reference sequence). V gave up 2 bases and J gave up 2 bases, with 15 bases separating them. The CDR3 consists of 16 residues. CDR3 region: CASSIRSGASNYGYTF. Written as DNA, the CDR3 is TGTGCCAGTAGTATACGGTCTGGGGCTTCCAACTATGGCTACACCTTC.

This rearrangement joins TRBV28 to TRBJ1-1, with 9 nucleotides matching TRBD1. Germline loops: CDR1 MDHEN, CDR2 SYDVKM. The CDR3 covers 15 residues. Germline trimming cut 4 bases from V and 5 bases from J; bases unmatched to any gene: 8. The CDR3 DNA sequence: TGTGCCAGCAGTTGGCGGGACAGGGAAGGGACTGAAGCTTTCTTT. It is translated as CASSWRDREGTEAFF.

The chain has TRBV28 and TRBJ1-2; TRBD1 matches at 8 bases. The germline V gene encodes CDR1 MDHEN and CDR2 SYDVKM. Trimming at V came to 5 bases and at J to 4 bases, leaving 9 bases not matched to a gene. The CDR3 contains 15 residues. CDR3 DNA: TGTGCCAGCAGTCCGCATTCAGGGGGCGCCTATGGCTACACCTTC. It codes for CASSPHSGGAYGYTF.

This clone was seen only a few times. The V and J genes are TRBV30 and TRBJ1-5; 8 bases line up with TRBD1. Germline V gene data show CDR1 as GTSNPN and CDR2 as SVGIG (reference sequence). The CDR3 extends over 13 amino acids. With 3 bases clipped from V and 9 bases from J, the junction kept 7 bases outside the gene matches. The CDR3 coding sequence is TGTGCCTGGAGCGCAGGGGGCGCGGGGCCCCAGCATTTT. This encodes CAWSAGGAGPQHF.

This rearrangement joins TRBV2 to TRBJ1-1; TRBD1 matches at 11 bases. The germline CDR1 and CDR2 sequences are SNHLY and FYNNEI. This CDR3 comprises 16 residues. Germline trimming cut 3 bases from V and 3 bases from J; bases unmatched to any gene: 6. The CDR3, as DNA: TGTGCCAGCAGTGATAGGACAGGGGGCCGGGACACTGAAGCTTTCTTT. The encoded protein is CASSDRTGGRDTEAFF.

The V call is TRBV6-1, the J call TRBJ2-7; 11 bases match TRBD1. The length of the CDR3 is 15 residues. Germline V gives CDR1 MNHNS, CDR2 SASEGT. After removal of 8 bases from V and 4 bases from J, the junction contained 10 bases not matched to a gene. In DNA form, the CDR3 reads TGTGCCAGCGAGCAAGGGACAGGGGGGAAGTACGAGCAGTACTTC. It encodes CASEQGTGGKYEQYF.

V and J are TRBV7-9 and TRBJ2-7; 10 positions match TRBD1. J was trimmed by 5 bases and V by 4 bases; bases with no gene match: 11. The CDR3 runs 16 residues. Germline V gene sequence: CDR1 SEHNR, CDR2 FQNEAQ (reference sequence). The CDR3 DNA reads as TGTGCCAGCAGCTCACACCGGGACAGGGGAACGGACGAGCAGTACTTC. It codes for CASSSHRDRGTDEQYF.

V gene TRBV15 combines with J gene TRBJ1-4; D is ambiguous. Trimming cost V 0 bases and J 0 bases, with 11 bases left between them. The CDR3 length is 17 residues. CDR1 is LNHNV, CDR2 YYDKDF, per germline (reference sequence). The CDR3 DNA reads as TGTGCCACCAGCAGAGACTCTTTAGAGACAACTAATGAAAAACTGTTTTTT. This translates into CATSRDSLETTNEKLFF.

The table lists this clone with a count of one. The chain has TRBV2 and TRBJ2-5, with D possibly being TRBD1 (6 bases). The CDR3 is 14 amino acids. CDR1 SNHLY and CDR2 FYNNEI come from the germline V gene. Trimming cost V 2 bases and J 2 bases, with 9 bases left between them. This CDR3 is CASSETGFQETQYF. As DNA, the CDR3 is TGTGCCAGCAGTGAAACAGGGTTTCAAGAGACCCAGTACTTC. Complete variable domain (other parts from reference TRBV2 and TRBJ2-5): EPEVTQTPSHQVTQMGQEVILRCVPISNHLYFYWYRQILGQKVEFLVSFYNNEISEKSEIFDDQFSVERPDGSNFTLKIRSTKLEDSAMYFCASSETGFQETQYFGPGTRLLVL.

This chain uses TRBV15 with TRBJ2-1, with 10 positions matching TRBD2. The CDR3 is 16 amino acids. The ends lost 5 bases at V and 7 bases at J; junction bases unmatched: 11. CDR1 is LNHNV, CDR2 YYDKDF, per germline (reference sequence). CDR3 DNA: TGTGCCACCAGCGCCAGGAAAGCGGGAGGGGGTAATGAGCAGTTCTTC. It specifies CATSARKAGGGNEQFF.

The CDR3 loop reads CASSLGGVSGANVLTF. Here the CDR3 DNA reads TGTGCCAGCAGCCTGGGGGGGGTGTCAGGGGCCAACGTCCTGACTTTC. V gene TRBV4-2 combines with J gene TRBJ2-6, with 7 positions matching TRBD2. The CDR3 sequence is 16 residues long. Trimming at V came to 4 bases and at J to 4 bases, leaving 7 bases not matched to a gene. Germline assignment: CDR1 LGHNA and CDR2 YNFKEQ.

This chain joins TRBV11-2 and TRBJ2-7, with TRBD1 matching over 7 bases. CDR3 length: 15 residues. V shed 5 bases, J shed 3 bases, and the junction held 10 bases outside the gene matches. Germline values: CDR1 SGHAT, CDR2 FQNNGV. The CDR3 sequence: CASSQRGPPHYEQYF. The DNA for the CDR3 is TGTGCCAGCAGCCAAAGGGGGCCTCCGCACTACGAGCAGTACTTC.

The rearrangement joins TRBV2 to TRBJ2-1; TRBD1 might be the D (5 bases). Germline assignment: CDR1 SNHLY and CDR2 FYNNEI. Trimming removed 4 bases from V and 5 bases from J, with 9 bases in between. This CDR3 spans 13 amino acids. Here the CDR3 DNA reads TGTGCCAGCAGTGTGGGGCTAGACAATGAGCAGTTCTTC. Amino acid sequence: CASSVGLDNEQFF.

This clone showed up just once. An end of the junction differs from the germline gene, which may be a read error. The chain has TRBV7-2 and TRBJ2-7; TRBD1 might be the D (6 bases). The CDR3 loop spans 15 amino acids. Germline V gives CDR1 SGHTA, CDR2 FQGNSA. This CDR3 is CASSFLGGSGYEQHF. The CDR3 nucleotides read TGTGCCAGCAGCTTTTTAGGGGGATCTGGGTACGAGCAGCACTTC.